The clone carrying this TCR beta chain was recorded only once. The Seattle site enrolled patients during active infection and followed them longitudinally. This record comes from a study of blood T cell repertoires in COVID-19. For the study at large: From T cells, B-cell-depleted T cells, or PBMCs came the material, which was cDNA or gDNA.

In the source study's methods: From reference gene primer amplification, estimates of nucleated cell counts were derived. Data came from immunoSEQ multiplex PCR; TCRdb stores just in-frame clones and leaves some out. For V, J and clone size, that table is used; D and trimming come from the DNA. The sample has some 180,000 clones; roughly 88% are singletons. V gave up 3 bases and J gave up 1 base, with 10 bases separating them. CDR3 length equals 14 residues. In germline, CDR1 is MNHEY, CDR2 SMNVEV (reference sequence). The V gene is TRBV27, the J gene TRBJ2-7; tentative D call: TRBD1 (6 bases). Input material: peripheral blood. This sequence was found in a woman aged 40 to 50 with COVID-19, enrolled during active disease. The DNA for the CDR3 is TGTGCCAGCAGTTTCTCCAGGGGATCCTACGAGCAGTACTTC. It translates to CASSFSRGSYEQYF.